Many counts were recorded for the clone carrying this TCR beta chain. The antigen is undetermined. TCRdb re-analysed the 5' RACE reads in MiXCR, keeping a single row per CDR3 protein. The table has 12,000 to 15,000 distinct CDR3 sequences, under 8% seen once; the top ten hold around 9.3%. The sample belongs to a study of spatial heterogeneity in lung cancer. Points from the study as a whole: Intratumoral expanded alpha and beta TCR counts were found to track tumor mutation counts.

Looked up from germline, CDR1 is SGHRS and CDR2 is YFSETQ. The CDR3 loop spans 14 amino acids. J lost 4 bases, V lost 7 bases, and 9 bases had no gene match. Time point here: sample taken at primary tumor resection. There were some 76 donors, all of them untreated patients with early-stage non-small cell lung cancer. This chain joins TRBV5-1 and TRBJ2-3; 7 bases map to TRBD1. Sequencing was performed on lung tumor tissue, taken at surgery. This TCR came from a male donor with early-stage non-small cell lung cancer. The CDR3 sequence is CASHSPGGADTQYF. In DNA form, the CDR3 reads TGCGCCAGCCATAGTCCAGGGGGAGCAGATACGCAGTATTTT.